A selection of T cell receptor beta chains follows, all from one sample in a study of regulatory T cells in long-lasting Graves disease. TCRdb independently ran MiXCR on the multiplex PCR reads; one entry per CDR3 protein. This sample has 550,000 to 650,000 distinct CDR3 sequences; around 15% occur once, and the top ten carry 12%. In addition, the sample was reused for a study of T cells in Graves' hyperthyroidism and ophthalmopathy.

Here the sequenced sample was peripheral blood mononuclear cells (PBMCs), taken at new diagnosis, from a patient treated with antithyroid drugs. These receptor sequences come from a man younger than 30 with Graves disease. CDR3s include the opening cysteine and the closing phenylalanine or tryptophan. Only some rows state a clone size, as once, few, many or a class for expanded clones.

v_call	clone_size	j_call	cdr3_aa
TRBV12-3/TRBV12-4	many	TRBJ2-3	CASSPGGASTDTQYF
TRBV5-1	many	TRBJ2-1	CASSWTSGNNEQFF
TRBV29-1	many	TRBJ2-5	CSVEALGQGQRETQYF
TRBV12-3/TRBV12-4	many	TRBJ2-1	CASSFSRAEQFF
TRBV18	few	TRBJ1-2	CASSEQGRFGYGYTF
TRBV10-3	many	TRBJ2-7	CAVRQGEARAYEQYF
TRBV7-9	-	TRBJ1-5	CASSDGRINQPQHF
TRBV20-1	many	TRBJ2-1	CSARARTSGRVGDEQFF
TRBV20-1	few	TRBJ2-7	CSAMGQTYEQYF
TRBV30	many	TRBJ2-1	CAWSVGLAGSEQFF
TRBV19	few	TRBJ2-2	CASSMLPATGELFF
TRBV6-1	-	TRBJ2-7	CASSPGDTYEQYF
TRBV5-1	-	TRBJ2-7	CASSLGLAGDPAYEQYF
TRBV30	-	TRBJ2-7	CAWSVGTDYEQYF
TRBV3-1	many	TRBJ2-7	CASSQTSGGSYEQYF
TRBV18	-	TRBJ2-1	CASSPRTGGANEQFF
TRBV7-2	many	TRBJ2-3	CASSLTRGSTDTQYF
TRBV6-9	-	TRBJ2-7	CASSYSGLYGAYEERYF
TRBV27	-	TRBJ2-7	CASSLSGLVSGEQYF
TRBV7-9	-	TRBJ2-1	CASSLSTASDEQFF
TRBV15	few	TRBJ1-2	CATSVDPGRDGYTF
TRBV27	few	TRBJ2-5	CASRKGETQYF
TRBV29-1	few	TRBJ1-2	CSVAFPGQGHGYTF
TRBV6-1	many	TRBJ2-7	CASVSTVYEQYF
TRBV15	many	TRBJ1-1	CATSRDPGTGNTEAFF
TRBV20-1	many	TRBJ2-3	CSAGPIAGGTDTQYF
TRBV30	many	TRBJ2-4	CAWSVPATGGAKNIQYF
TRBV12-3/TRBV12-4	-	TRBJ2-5	CASSVAGGRQETQYF
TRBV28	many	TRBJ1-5	CASRRLKGGWYQPQHF
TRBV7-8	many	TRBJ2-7	CASSFARSLRREQYF
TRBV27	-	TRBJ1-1	CASRKQGAEAFF
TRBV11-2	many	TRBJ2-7	CASSLGARTGVEQYF
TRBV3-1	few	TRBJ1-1	CASSSGGQGANEAFF
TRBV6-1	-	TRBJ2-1	CASSAGTSGTSGEQFF
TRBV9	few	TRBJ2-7	CASSATGGPMVEQYF
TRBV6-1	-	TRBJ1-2	CASREGDISNYGYTF
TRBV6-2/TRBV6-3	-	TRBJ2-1	CASSELAGADRFF
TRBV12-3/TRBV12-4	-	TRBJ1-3	CASSLRVGNTIYF
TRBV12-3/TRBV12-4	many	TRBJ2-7	CASSLVPEQGVSEQYF
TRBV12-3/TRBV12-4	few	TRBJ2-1	CASSPPAGPHNEQFF
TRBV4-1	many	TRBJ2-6	CASSYGRGSRGANVLTF
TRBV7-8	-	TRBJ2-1	CASEWTSRSSYNEQFF
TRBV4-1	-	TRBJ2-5	CASSQVGAETQYF
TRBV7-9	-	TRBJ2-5	CASQWQTQETQYF
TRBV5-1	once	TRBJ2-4	CASNALSGRGDIQYF
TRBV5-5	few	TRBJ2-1	CASSLELWDEQFF
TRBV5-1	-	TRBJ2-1	CASSPTSGNLVDEQFF
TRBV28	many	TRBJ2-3	CASSPSPGTSDSDTQYF
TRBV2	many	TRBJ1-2	CASLGGGYGYTF
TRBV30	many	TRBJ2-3	CAWSVGDTQYF
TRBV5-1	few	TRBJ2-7	CASSYLVEGTPPLLQYF
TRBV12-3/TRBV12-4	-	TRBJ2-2	CASSLLAAGELFF
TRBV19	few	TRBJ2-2	CASTAFGEGNTGELFF
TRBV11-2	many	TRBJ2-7	CASSTRTSGRDEQYF